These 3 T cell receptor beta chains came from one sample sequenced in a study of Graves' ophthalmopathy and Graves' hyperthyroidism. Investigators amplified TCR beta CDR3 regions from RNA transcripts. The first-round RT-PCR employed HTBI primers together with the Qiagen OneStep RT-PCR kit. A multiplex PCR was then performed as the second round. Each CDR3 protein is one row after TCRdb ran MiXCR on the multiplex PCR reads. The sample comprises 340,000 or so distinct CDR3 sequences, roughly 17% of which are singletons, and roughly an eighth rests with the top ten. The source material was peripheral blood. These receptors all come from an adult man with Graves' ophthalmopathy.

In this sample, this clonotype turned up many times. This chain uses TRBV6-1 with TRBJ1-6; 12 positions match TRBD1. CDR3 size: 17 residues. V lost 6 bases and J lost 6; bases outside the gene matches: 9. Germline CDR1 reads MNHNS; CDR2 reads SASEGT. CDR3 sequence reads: CASSDRDRGQRNSPLHF. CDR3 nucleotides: TGTGCCAGCAGCGACCGGGACAGGGGGCAACGTAATTCACCCCTCCACTTT.

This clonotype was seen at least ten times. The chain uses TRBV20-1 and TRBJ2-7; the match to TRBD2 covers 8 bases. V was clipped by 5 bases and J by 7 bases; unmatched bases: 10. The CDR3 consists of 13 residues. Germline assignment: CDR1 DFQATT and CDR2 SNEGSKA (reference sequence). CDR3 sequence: CSAPSTSAGEQYF. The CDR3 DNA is TGCAGTGCTCCATCGACTAGCGCCGGGGAGCAGTACTTC.

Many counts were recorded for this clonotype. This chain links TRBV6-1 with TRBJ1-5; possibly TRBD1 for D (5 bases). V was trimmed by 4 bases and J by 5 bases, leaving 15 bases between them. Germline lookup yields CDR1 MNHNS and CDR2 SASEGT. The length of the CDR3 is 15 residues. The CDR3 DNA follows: TGTGCCAGCAGTGCGGGGACCGCTTTTGATCAGCCCCAGCATTTT. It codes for CASSAGTAFDQPQHF.